The source of this T cell receptor (beta chain) is a study of blood T cell repertoires in COVID-19. Overall study: From the United States, Italy and Spain came samples of acute and convalescent COVID-19. Sample material is recorded as cDNA or gDNA derived from T cells, B-cell-depleted T cells, or PBMCs.

In the source study's methods: Reference gene primer amplification gave nucleated cell count estimates. The method was immunoSEQ multiplex PCR; TCRdb's version includes in-frame clones alone and lacks a portion of them. V and J calls and clone size are those listed in that table; D and trimming were worked out from the DNA. The sample lists 200,000 to 250,000 clones, around 84% occurring once. The sample was peripheral blood. This TCR was recovered from a human donor in a cohort sampled during active COVID-19.

Written as DNA, the CDR3 is TGTGCCAGCAGCGTACTGACAGCCTGGGGCACTGAAGCTTTCTTT. It translates to CASSVLTAWGTEAFF. This chain joins TRBV9 and TRBJ1-1; possibly TRBD1 for D (5 bases). CDR1 and CDR2 (germline): SGDLS, YYNGEE. CDR3 length equals 15 residues. Trimming took 1 base from V and 4 from J, leaving 14 bases between them. Complete variable domain (other parts from reference TRBV9 and TRBJ1-1): DSGVTQTPKHLITATGQRVTLRCSPRSGDLSVYWYQQSLDQGLQFLIQYYNGEERAKGNILERFSAQQFPDLHSELNLSSLELGDSALYFCASSVLTAWGTEAFFGQGTRLTVV.